This is a list of T cell receptor beta chains from one sample in a study of cytomegalovirus exposure and HLA in healthy donors. TCRdb's copy holds only in-frame clones and misses some; the assay was immunoSEQ multiplex PCR. Of 200,000 to 300,000 clones in the sample, about 90% are singletons; the top ten hold roughly 1.2%. Sequenced sample: PBMCs. The receptors were gathered from a young woman in good health and CMV-seropositive. Both conserved end residues are part of each CDR3. The D gene is left open where the match is weak. Clone size is given for some rows only: seen once, a few or many times, or a class if the clone is expanded.

D,V,size,J,CDR3,DNA
-,TRBV19,-,TRBJ2-3,CASSIEGGTDTQYF,TGTGCCAGTAGTATAGAAGGAGGCACAGATACGCAGTATTTT
-,TRBV7-6,-,TRBJ1-4,CASSRRSVPDEKLFF,TGTGCCAGCAGTAGGAGGTCGGTGCCGGATGAAAAACTGTTTTTT
TRBD2,TRBV18,-,TRBJ2-5,CASSPTFVSLAGGPGETQYF,TGTGCCAGCTCACCTACATTCGTCTCACTAGCGGGAGGGCCCGGAGAGACCCAGTACTTC
-,TRBV7-6,-,TRBJ2-6,CASSLGGSGANVLTF,TGTGCCAGCAGCTTAGGCGGCTCTGGGGCCAACGTCCTGACTTTC
-,TRBV19,-,TRBJ1-2,CASSPGFNYGYTF,TGTGCCAGTAGCCCAGGATTTAACTATGGCTACACCTTC
TRBD2,TRBV10-3,once,TRBJ2-1,CAISDGLAGVANEQFF,TGTGCCATCAGTGATGGACTAGCGGGAGTAGCCAATGAGCAGTTCTTC
-,TRBV6-1,-,TRBJ2-7,CASSEADSPYEQYF,TGTGCCAGCAGTGAAGCGGACAGCCCCTACGAGCAGTACTTC
-,TRBV18,-,TRBJ1-1,CASSRTGTEAFF,TGTGCCAGCTCACGAACAGGCACTGAAGCTTTCTTT
-,TRBV25-1,-,TRBJ2-7,CASSDLRVPYEQYF,TGTGCCAGCAGTGATCTCAGGGTGCCCTACGAGCAGTACTTC
TRBD1,TRBV5-1,-,TRBJ2-5,CASSLAGGGMETQYF,TGCGCCAGCAGCTTGGCAGGGGGCGGGATGGAGACCCAGTACTTC
-,TRBV25-1,once,TRBJ1-2,CASSEPFKTRIYGYTF,TGTGCCAGCAGTGAACCTTTCAAGACGCGGATCTATGGCTACACCTTC
TRBD1,TRBV19,-,TRBJ1-1,CASSSDRGQILAFF,TGTGCCAGTAGTAGCGACAGGGGGCAAATTTTGGCTTTCTTT
TRBD2,TRBV19,-,TRBJ2-3,CASSRIGASGGDTQYF,TGTGCCAGTAGTCGTATCGGGGCTAGCGGGGGAGATACGCAGTATTTT
TRBD2,TRBV5-4,-,TRBJ2-5,CASSSGTSGMGTQYF,TGTGCCAGCAGCTCCGGGACTAGCGGGATGGGGACCCAGTACTTC
TRBD2,TRBV18,-,TRBJ2-2,CASSKGLAGHNTGELFF,TGTGCCAGCTCGAAAGGACTAGCGGGACATAACACCGGGGAGCTGTTTTTT
-,TRBV5-1,-,TRBJ1-1,CASSLTRYTEAFF,TGCGCCAGCAGCTTGACGAGATACACTGAAGCTTTCTTT
TRBD2,TRBV15,-,TRBJ2-3,CATSRDNLAGTTDTQYF,TGTGCCACCAGCAGGGATAACCTAGCGGGGACCACAGATACGCAGTATTTT
-,TRBV5-1,-,TRBJ2-3,CASSLLDTQYF,TGCGCCAGCAGCTTGCTAGATACGCAGTATTTT
-,TRBV18,-,TRBJ2-3,CASSPAGDTQYF,TGTGCCAGCTCACCCGCCGGGGATACGCAGTATTTT
-,TRBV2,-,TRBJ2-5,CASSRRTIQETQYF,TGTGCCAGCAGCCGGAGGACTATCCAAGAGACCCAGTACTTC
TRBD1,TRBV27,-,TRBJ2-7,CATAQGAHEQYF,TGTGCCACCGCCCAGGGGGCCCACGAGCAGTACTTC
-,TRBV6-1,-,TRBJ2-2,CASGATLGELFF,TGTGCCAGCGGGGCAACCCTCGGGGAGCTGTTTTTT
-,TRBV5-1,-,TRBJ1-1,CASSGGRTVNTEAFF,TGCGCCAGCAGCGGGGGGAGGACGGTGAACACTGAAGCTTTCTTT
TRBD2,TRBV4-1,-,TRBJ2-7,CASSQWTSGRQTYEQYF,TGCGCCAGCAGCCAATGGACTAGCGGGCGCCAGACTTACGAGCAGTACTTC
-,TRBV28,few,TRBJ1-2,CASSTPGGGYGYTF,TGTGCCAGCAGTACCCCGGGAGGCGGCTATGGCTACACCTTC
TRBD2,TRBV18,-,TRBJ2-7,CASSSQRERYGEQYF,TGTGCCAGCTCATCCCAGCGGGAGAGGTACGGGGAGCAGTACTTC
TRBD2,TRBV4-2,-,TRBJ2-7,CASSQERREGLRNEQYF,TGTGCCAGCAGCCAAGAGAGGCGGGAGGGCCTCAGGAACGAGCAGTACTTC
TRBD2,TRBV7-6,-,TRBJ2-3,CASSLGLAGTDTQYF,TGTGCCAGCAGCTTAGGGCTAGCGGGAACCGATACGCAGTATTTT
-,TRBV19,-,TRBJ1-3,CASSIMGGPGWGNTIYF,TGTGCCAGTAGTATCATGGGTGGTCCAGGATGGGGAAACACCATATATTTT
-,TRBV9,-,TRBJ2-1,CASMSRRVGRNYNEQFF,TGTGCCTCCATGTCAAGGCGGGTCGGGAGAAATTACAATGAGCAGTTCTTC
TRBD1,TRBV6-5,once,TRBJ2-1,CASSLPGQGHEQFF,TGTGCCAGCAGTCTCCCGGGACAGGGCCATGAGCAGTTCTTC
-,TRBV5-1,-,TRBJ2-1,CASSKTGYNEQFF,TGCGCCAGCTCAAAAACGGGGTACAATGAGCAGTTCTTC
-,TRBV30,-,TRBJ1-1,CAYRSPMNTEAFF,TGTGCCTACAGAAGTCCGATGAACACTGAAGCTTTCTTT
TRBD2,TRBV7-9,-,TRBJ2-7,CASSPTTSGFSSYEQYF,TGTGCCAGCAGCCCGACGACTAGCGGGTTTAGCTCCTACGAGCAGTACTTC
TRBD2,TRBV2,-,TRBJ2-7,CASSTSGELAGTHEQYF,TGTGCCAGCAGTACATCGGGTGAACTAGCGGGAACCCACGAGCAGTACTTC